This TCR beta chain was captured by sequencing in a study of CD8 T cells in ankylosing spondylitis. Findings and limits, study-wide: In synovial fluid and blood from reactive arthritis, some motif variants were previously reported. The study identified a TCR beta motif of roughly eight highly homologous variants that appeared characteristic of ankylosing spondylitis blood. Significantly higher representation of disease-linked clones was reported for matched ankylosing spondylitis synovial fluid.

This clonotype appeared many times. As yet, its antigen is unknown. In making TCR beta libraries, quantitative 5'-RACE with molecular barcodes was used. MiXCR, run by TCRdb on the 5' RACE reads, gives a single entry per CDR3 protein. Of 150,000 or so distinct CDR3 sequences listed, 15% to 20% are singletons. The V and J ends lost 4 bases and 5 bases respectively, with 24 bases between them. CDR3 length equals 17 residues. Germline V gene lookup returns CDR1 MGHRA and CDR2 YSYEKL. Sequencing was performed on blood, either unsorted or a sorted T cell fraction (not recorded which). The receptor was derived from a male donor with ankylosing spondylitis or in good health (not recorded which). The genes are TRBV4-1 and TRBJ2-7; a weak D match, TRBD2 (6 bases). The CDR3 DNA follows: TGCGCCAGCAGCCTCCAAAAATCCTGGACTATTGGGAACGAGCAGTACTTC. Translated: CASSLQKSWTIGNEQYF.